One sample yielded the 11 T cell receptor beta chains listed below, sequenced in a study of cytomegalovirus exposure and HLA in healthy donors. A multiplex PCR was run with 60 Vbeta primers and 13 Jbeta primers. Clones were sequenced by immunoSEQ multiplex PCR, and TCRdb holds only the in-frame ones, with some missing. The repertoire includes some 130,000 clones, approximately 81% of them detected once, and 7.3% sits in the top ten. Sequencing was carried out using PBMCs. All receptors derive from a male donor in good health and CMV-seronegative.

The chain is built from TRBV10-3 and TRBJ1-1; TRBD1 matches at 11 bases. With 4 bases clipped from V and 4 bases from J, the junction kept 11 bases outside the gene matches. Germline values: CDR1 ENHRY, CDR2 SYGVKD. This CDR3 region has 17 residues. CDR3 loop: CAISGDRGFLKGTEAFF. CDR3 bases: TGTGCCATCAGTGGGGACAGGGGGTTCCTAAAGGGCACTGAAGCTTTCTTT.

The chain joins TRBV19 to TRBJ1-2, with D hard to call. V lost 7 bases to trimming and J lost 6 bases, with 15 bases between them. Germline loops: CDR1 LNHDA, CDR2 SQIVND (reference sequence). The CDR3 loop spans 13 amino acids. The CDR3: CASTSLNAHGYTF. Here the CDR3 DNA reads TGTGCCAGTACTAGCCTAAATGCGCATGGCTACACCTTC.

The J gene is TRBJ1-5, the V gene TRBV19, with TRBD1 as a possible D gene (5 bases). The CDR3 is made up of 14 amino acids. Trimming took 3 bases from V and 5 from J, leaving 11 bases between them. Germline CDR1 reads LNHDA; CDR2 reads SQIVND (reference sequence). CDR3 protein: CASSIRRVDQPQHF. As DNA, the CDR3 is TGTGCCAGTAGTATCCGCAGGGTTGATCAGCCCCAGCATTTT.

The V and J genes are TRBV8-2 and TRBJ1-1; TRBD1 is the table's D call and was not checked against the DNA. TRBV8-2 is labeled a pseudogene. The CDR3 runs to 16 residues. CDR3 residues: CGSDIRRHSVYTEAFF. The CDR3 DNA sequence: TGTGGCAGTGACATACGTAGACACTCTGTCTACACTGAAGCTTTCTTT.

The J gene is TRBJ2-2, the V gene TRBV5-3; D call uncertain. TRBV5-3 is labeled an ORF, and its function is uncertain. The ends were cut back, 4 bases at V and 1 base at J, with 11 bases in the middle. The length of the CDR3 is 15 residues. The CDR3 DNA reads as TGTGCCAGAAGCGCCGACTGGATGAACACCGGGGAGCTGTTTTTT. Its translation is CARSADWMNTGELFF.

This chain connects TRBV7-3 to TRBJ1-1; D perhaps matches TRBD1 (5 bases). V lost 5 bases and J lost 4, with 14 bases in between. This CDR3 is 14 amino acids long. From germline, CDR1 is SGHTA and CDR2 FQGTGA. The CDR3: CASSPGWGVTEAFF. The CDR3 DNA reads TGTGCCAGCAGCCCAGGGTGGGGGGTCACTGAAGCTTTCTTT.

V usage is TRBV27 and J usage is TRBJ2-1; D gene unclear. The CDR3 sequence is 15 residues long. Trimming shortened V by 5 bases and J by 5 bases, and 16 bases separated the two germline ends. Germline V gene sequence: CDR1 MNHEY, CDR2 SMNVEV (reference sequence). As DNA, the CDR3 is TGTGCCAGCAGTACCTCCACCGGGTGGCACAATGAGCAGTTCTTC. Protein product: CASSTSTGWHNEQFF.

The CDR3 reads CARIFGGSGGNTIYF. CDR3 coding DNA: TGTGCCAGAATTTTTGGGGGCTCGGGCGGAAACACCATATATTTT. The rearrangement links TRBV5-3 to TRBJ1-3; possibly TRBD1 for D (6 bases). TRBV5-3 is an ORF; its function is uncertain. This CDR3 is 15 amino acids long. Deletions cut 6 bases from V and 4 bases from J, with 17 bases between.

The gene calls are TRBV7-9 and TRBJ1-4; 9 bases are shared with TRBD1. Germline-derived CDR1 and CDR2 are SEHNR and FQNEAQ (reference sequence). J gave up 5 bases and V 6 bases, and 4 bases lay outside the gene matches. The CDR3 sequence is 14 residues long. In DNA, the CDR3 is TGTGCCAGCAGGCCCGGGACAGGGAATGAAAAACTGTTTTTT. Its translation is CASRPGTGNEKLFF.

The J gene is TRBJ2-2, the V gene TRBV11-3; the match to TRBD1 covers 7 bases. In germline, CDR1 is SGHNT, CDR2 YENEEA. V gave up 5 bases and J gave up 3 bases; unmatched junction bases: 9. There are 16 residues in the CDR3. Written as DNA, the CDR3 is TGTGCCAGCAGCGTAACGACAGGGACACACACCGGGGAGCTGTTTTTT. Protein: CASSVTTGTHTGELFF.

The chain joins TRBV28 to TRBJ2-3, with 7 bases that match TRBD1. V gave up 4 bases and J gave up 1 base; unmatched junction bases: 11. This CDR3 has 17 amino acids. CDR1 is MDHEN and CDR2 is SYDVKM in the germline V gene. The CDR3 loop reads CASSSIQGKVGTDTQYF. CDR3 nucleotides: TGTGCCAGCAGTTCCATACAGGGGAAGGTGGGCACAGATACGCAGTATTTT.